The clone carrying this TCR beta chain was counted once. What it binds is not known. This sample stems from a study of cytomegalovirus exposure and HLA in healthy donors. General observations from the study: The study flagged about 150 TCR beta chains as cytomegalovirus-associated.

Libraries were prepared by immunoSEQ multiplex PCR; TCRdb keeps only in-frame clonotypes and omits some of them. The table has over 150,000 clones, roughly 90% seen once. The sequence was collected from a woman younger than 30 in good health and CMV-seropositive. Sequencing was done on a sample of PBMCs.

CDR3: CASSTQGSNTEAFF. In DNA form, the CDR3 reads TGTGCCAGCTCCACACAGGGCTCGAACACTGAAGCTTTCTTT. This chain connects TRBV18 to TRBJ1-1; D may be TRBD1 (6 bases). Germline loops: CDR1 KGHSH, CDR2 LQKENI. With 6 bases removed from V and 1 base from J, the gap between germline ends came to 12 bases. CDR3 size: 14 residues.